Below, one T cell receptor (beta chain) is given with its context. RNA totalling about 0.5 to 1 ug underwent reverse transcription with random hexamers. With immunoSEQ multiplex PCR, TCR beta CDR3 was amplified across 54 Vbeta and 13 Jbeta. TCRdb re-derived calls from the immunoSEQ multiplex PCR reads in MiXCR, one entry per CDR3 protein. Here the sample spans more than 200,000 distinct CDR3 sequences, 90% to 95% being singletons. Trimming took 3 bases from V and 6 from J, leaving 11 bases between them. The CDR3 is made up of 13 amino acids. Germline values: CDR1 SEHNR, CDR2 FQNEAQ (reference sequence). The study sequenced TCR beta in blood CD8+ and CD4+ T cells. This sample stems from a study of CD8 T cells in Susac syndrome.

Sequenced input: CD4+ T cells from PBMCs. V and J are TRBV7-9 and TRBJ1-1; D is ambiguous. This TCR came from a human donor with multiple sclerosis. The CDR3 is CASSLSSRPEAFF. DNA of the CDR3: TGTGCCAGCAGCTTGAGCAGTCGGCCTGAAGCTTTCTTT.